The T cell receptor beta chain described here comes from a study of T cells in Graves' hyperthyroidism and ophthalmopathy. This clonotype came up many times. Germline loops: CDR1 DFQATT, CDR2 SNEGSKA (reference sequence). CDR3 size: 19 residues. After removal of 4 bases from V and 0 bases from J, the junction contained 12 bases not matched to a gene. Amplification of TCR beta CDR3 regions was performed using RNA transcripts as template. Carried out on the TCR CDR3, a first-round RT-PCR used the HTBI primer set. TCRdb ran MiXCR on the multiplex PCR reads and lists one entry per CDR3 protein. The sample yields more than 350,000 distinct CDR3 sequences, 12% to 15% seen once. Patients were excluded because of uncontrolled infection, other autoimmune disease, pregnancy or lactation. PBMCs were collected from an approximately 9.3 ml volume of fresh peripheral blood.

The rearrangement uses TRBV20-1 and TRBJ2-3; the match to TRBD2 covers 14 bases. Specimen: blood. The clonotype was recovered from a woman in her sixties or seventies with Graves' ophthalmopathy. The CDR3 DNA sequence: TGCAGTGCTATCAACCGACTAGCGGGAGGGGGGGTGAGCACAGATACGCAGTATTTT. It codes for CSAINRLAGGGVSTDTQYF.